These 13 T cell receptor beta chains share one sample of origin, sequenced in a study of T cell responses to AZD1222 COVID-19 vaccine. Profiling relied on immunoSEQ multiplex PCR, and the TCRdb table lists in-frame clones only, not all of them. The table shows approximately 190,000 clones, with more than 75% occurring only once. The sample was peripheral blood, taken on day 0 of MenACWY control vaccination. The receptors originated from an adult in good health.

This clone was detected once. The CDR3, as DNA: TGTGCCAGCAGTTATTCGTGGCAGGGGGATCAGCCCCAGCATTTT. Translating gives CASSYSWQGDQPQHF. The chain joins TRBV6-2 or TRBV6-3 to TRBJ1-5; 7 bases map to TRBD1. Germline CDR1 MNHEY, CDR2 SVGEGT. With V trimmed by 3 bases and J by 5 bases, 7 bases remained unmatched. The CDR3 extends over 15 amino acids.

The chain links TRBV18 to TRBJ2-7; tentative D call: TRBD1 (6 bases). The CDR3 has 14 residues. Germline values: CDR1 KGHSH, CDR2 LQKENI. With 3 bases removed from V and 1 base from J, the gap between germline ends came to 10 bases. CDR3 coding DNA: TGTGCCAGCTCACCGGACAGTGGGTCCTACGAGCAGTACTTC. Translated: CASSPDSGSYEQYF.

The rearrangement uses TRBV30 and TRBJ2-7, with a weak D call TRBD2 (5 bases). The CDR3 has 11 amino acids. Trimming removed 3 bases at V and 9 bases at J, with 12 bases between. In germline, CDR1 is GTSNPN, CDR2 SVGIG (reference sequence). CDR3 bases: TGTGCCTGGAGGGAGGCGTCTCGGCAGTACTTC. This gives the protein CAWREASRQYF.

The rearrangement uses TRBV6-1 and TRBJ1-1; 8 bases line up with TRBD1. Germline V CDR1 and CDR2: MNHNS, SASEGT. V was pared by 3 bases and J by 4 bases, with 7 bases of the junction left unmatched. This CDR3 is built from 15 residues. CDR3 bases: TGTGCCAGCAGTGACGACAGGGGTCGAGGCACTGAAGCTTTCTTT. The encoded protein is CASSDDRGRGTEAFF.

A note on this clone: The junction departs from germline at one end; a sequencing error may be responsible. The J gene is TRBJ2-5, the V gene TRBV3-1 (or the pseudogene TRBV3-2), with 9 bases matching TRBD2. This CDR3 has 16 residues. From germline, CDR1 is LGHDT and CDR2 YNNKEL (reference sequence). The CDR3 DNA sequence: TGTGCCAGCAGCCAAGAACGGCTAGCGGGGCAAGAGGCCCAGTACTTC. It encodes CASSQERLAGQEAQYF.

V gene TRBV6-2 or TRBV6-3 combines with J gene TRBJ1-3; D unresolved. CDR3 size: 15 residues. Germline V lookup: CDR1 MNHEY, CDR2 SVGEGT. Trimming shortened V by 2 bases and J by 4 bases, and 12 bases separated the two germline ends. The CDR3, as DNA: TGTGCCAGCAGTTACGGTGGGAGTACCGGAAACACCATATATTTT. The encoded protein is CASSYGGSTGNTIYF.

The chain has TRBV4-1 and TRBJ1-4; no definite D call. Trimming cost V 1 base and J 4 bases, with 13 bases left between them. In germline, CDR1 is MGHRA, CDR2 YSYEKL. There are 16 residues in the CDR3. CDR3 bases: TGCGCCAGCAGCCAAGTACTTGTGGACTATAATGAAAAACTGTTTTTT. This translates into CASSQVLVDYNEKLFF.

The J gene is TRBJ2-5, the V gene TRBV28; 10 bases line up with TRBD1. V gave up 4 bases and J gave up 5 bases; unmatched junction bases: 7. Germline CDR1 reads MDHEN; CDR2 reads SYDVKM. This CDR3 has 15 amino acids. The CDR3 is CASSSGTGDSETQYF. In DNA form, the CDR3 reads TGTGCCAGCAGTTCCGGGACAGGGGATTCGGAGACCCAGTACTTC.

The CDR3 here is CASSSSKVRREQFF. The CDR3, as DNA: TGTGCCAGCAGTTCGAGCAAGGTCAGGAGGGAGCAGTTCTTC. The chain has TRBV27 and TRBJ2-1; D possibly corresponds to TRBD2 (5 bases). There are 14 residues in the CDR3. Trimming pared 4 bases from V and 10 bases from J, leaving 17 bases between. Germline CDR1 is MNHEY and CDR2 is SMNVEV (reference sequence).

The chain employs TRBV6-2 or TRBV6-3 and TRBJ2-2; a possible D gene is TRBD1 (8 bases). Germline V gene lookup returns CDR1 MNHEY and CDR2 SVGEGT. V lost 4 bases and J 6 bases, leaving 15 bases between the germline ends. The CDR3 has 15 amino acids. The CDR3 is CASSSQGGTAGELFF. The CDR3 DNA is TGTGCCAGCAGTTCACAGGGGGGGACGGCCGGGGAGCTGTTTTTT.

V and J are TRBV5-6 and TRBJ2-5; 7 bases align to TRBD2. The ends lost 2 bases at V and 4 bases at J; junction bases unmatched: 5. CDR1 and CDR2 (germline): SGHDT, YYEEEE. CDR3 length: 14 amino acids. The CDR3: CASSLRGGVETQYF. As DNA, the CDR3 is TGTGCCAGCAGCTTACGGGGAGGGGTAGAGACCCAGTACTTC.

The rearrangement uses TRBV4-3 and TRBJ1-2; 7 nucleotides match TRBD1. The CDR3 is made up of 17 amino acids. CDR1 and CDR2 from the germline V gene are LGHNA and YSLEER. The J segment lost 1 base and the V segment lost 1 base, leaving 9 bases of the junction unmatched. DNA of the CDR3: TGCGCCAGCAGCCAAGGGGTCCAGGGGGGACTTAACTATGGCTACACCTTC. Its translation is CASSQGVQGGLNYGYTF.

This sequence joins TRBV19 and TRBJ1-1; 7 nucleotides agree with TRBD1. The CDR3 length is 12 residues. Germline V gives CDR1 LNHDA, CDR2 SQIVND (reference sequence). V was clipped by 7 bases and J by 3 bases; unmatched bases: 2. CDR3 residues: CASTDRDTEAFF. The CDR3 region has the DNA TGTGCCAGTACCGACAGGGACACTGAAGCTTTCTTT.